The rows below give T cell receptor beta chains drawn from one sample of a study of cytomegalovirus exposure and HLA in healthy donors. TCRdb's table, derived via immunoSEQ multiplex PCR, lists solely in-frame clones and lacks some. Of just over 150,000 clones detected, roughly 80% appear once; the ten largest clones hold 2% to 2.5%. Material: PBMCs. The receptors come from a female donor in good health and CMV-seronegative. Both conserved end residues are part of each CDR3. Each record gives: V gene, J gene, D gene, clone size, CDR3 DNA, CDR3 protein. D genes are given only for firm matches. The size entry is marked missing in some rows and otherwise reads once, few, many or a size class.

TRBV4-1	TRBJ1-1	-	-	TGCGCCAGCAGCCTAAAACGTCCGGGGAACACTGAAGCTTTCTTT	CASSLKRPGNTEAFF
TRBV7-9	TRBJ1-6	-	-	TGTGCCAGCAGCGTACAGGTCGGCTATAATTCACCCCTCCACTTT	CASSVQVGYNSPLHF
TRBV7-2	TRBJ1-6	TRBD1	-	TGTGCCAGCAGCTTAACGTCAGGACAGGGGGGCGGTTCACCCCTCCACTTT	CASSLTSGQGGGSPLHF
TRBV28	TRBJ1-2	-	-	TGTGCCAGCAGTGCGGGGGTTAACTATGGCTACACCTTC	CASSAGVNYGYTF
TRBV5-1	TRBJ1-4	-	-	TGCGCCAGCAGCACCGACCCGGGTATTAATGAAAAACTGTTTTTT	CASSTDPGINEKLFF
TRBV4-1	TRBJ2-3	-	once	TGCGCCAGCAGCCAAGATATCCAACGGACAGATACGCAGTATTTT	CASSQDIQRTDTQYF
TRBV15	TRBJ1-1	TRBD1	-	TGTGCCACCAGCAGGGACAGGGCGTCGAACACTGAAGCTTTCTTT	CATSRDRASNTEAFF
TRBV9	TRBJ1-2	-	few	TGTGCCAGCAGCCCTCGGGGGGCTTCCTATGGCTACACCTTC	CASSPRGASYGYTF
TRBV30	TRBJ2-7	-	-	TGTGCCTGGAGTGAGACTAGGAGACTTACCTACGAGCAGTACTTC	CAWSETRRLTYEQYF
TRBV27	TRBJ1-1	-	-	TGTGCCAGCAGTCTGATACAGGGATATACTGAAGCTTTCTTT	CASSLIQGYTEAFF
TRBV30	TRBJ1-2	-	-	TGTGCCTGGAGGGGGAGGGCGGGCTACACCTTC	CAWRGRAGYTF
TRBV18	TRBJ1-2	-	-	TGTGCCAGCTCACCGGGGGAGGAGGGCTACACCTTC	CASSPGEEGYTF
TRBV5-1	TRBJ2-5	-	-	TGCGCCAGCAGCTTGGGTGTAGCGGAGACCCAGTACTTC	CASSLGVAETQYF
TRBV6-1	TRBJ1-3	-	-	TGTGCCAGCAATCCCCAGGGGCGATACGGAAACACCATATATTTT	CASNPQGRYGNTIYF
TRBV5-1	TRBJ2-7	-	-	TGCGCCAGCAGCTTCTCGACTAGTTTTGGCGAGCAGTACTTC	CASSFSTSFGEQYF
TRBV28	TRBJ1-1	TRBD1	-	TGTGCCAGCAGTACCCTCAGGGGGGATCTGAACACTGAAGCTTTCTTT	CASSTLRGDLNTEAFF
TRBV16	TRBJ1-3	TRBD1	-	TGTGCCAGCAGTCTCGGCCCAGGGGGGACGACTGGAAACACCATATATTTT	CASSLGPGGTTGNTIYF
TRBV18	TRBJ2-4	TRBD1	-	TGTGCCAGCTCACCGACACGGGGACAGGGAGCAAACATTCAGTACTTC	CASSPTRGQGANIQYF
TRBV12-5	TRBJ1-1	-	-	TGTGCTAGTGGTTTGGTAGGGGGGGGAGGGATCACTGAAGCTTTCTTT	CASGLVGGGGITEAFF
TRBV25-1	TRBJ2-1	TRBD2	few	TGTGCCAGCAGCTCTAGCGGGGGGGCCCCCTCCTACAATGAGCAGTTCTTC	CASSSSGGAPSYNEQFF
TRBV15	TRBJ2-3	-	-	TGTGCCACCAGCAGAGTGGACACCCTGGCAGATACGCAGTATTTT	CATSRVDTLADTQYF
TRBV5-8	TRBJ2-3	TRBD2	few	TGTGCCAGCAGATGGACTAGCGGGGGGTTGCGAGATACGCAGTATTTT	CASRWTSGGLRDTQYF
TRBV5-1	TRBJ2-6	TRBD1	-	TGCGCCAGCAAGGAGACAGGGGGCTCTGGGGCCAACGTCCTGACTTTC	CASKETGGSGANVLTF
TRBV5-6	TRBJ1-1	-	-	TGTGCCAGCAGTAATTCAGGCCCGAACACTGAAGCTTTCTTT	CASSNSGPNTEAFF
TRBV11-2	TRBJ2-1	TRBD1	-	TGTGCCAGCAGCTTTGGGACAGGGAACAATGAGCAGTTCTTC	CASSFGTGNNEQFF
TRBV7-7	TRBJ2-2	TRBD1	-	TGTGCCACTACAGGGGGCATATTAGGCGGGGAGCTGTTTTTT	CATTGGILGGELFF
TRBV27	TRBJ2-2	-	-	TGTGCCAGCAGTCCCCTCACCGGGGAGCTGTTTTTT	CASSPLTGELFF
TRBV6-1	TRBJ2-1	TRBD1	-	TGTGCCAGCAGTGGACAGGGGTTCGATGAGCAGTTCTTC	CASSGQGFDEQFF
TRBV5-1	TRBJ1-1	TRBD1	-	TGCGCCAGCAGCGGGACAGGGGAGGGCACTGAAGCTTTCTTT	CASSGTGEGTEAFF
TRBV4-2	TRBJ2-5	TRBD2	-	TGTGCCAGCAGCCAAGAACCGACTAGCGGGAGAGGGGAGACCCAGTACTTC	CASSQEPTSGRGETQYF
TRBV23-1	TRBJ1-2	-	once	TGCGCCAGCCTTCAAGAAGGACGGGGATACACCTTC	CASLQEGRGYTF
TRBV7-9	TRBJ1-3	-	-	TGCGCCAGCAGCGAAAGGGCGGGGAACACCATATATTTT	CASSERAGNTIYF
TRBV7-9	TRBJ1-1	TRBD1	-	TGTGCCAGCGGACAGGGGGCTATGGGCACTGAAGCTTTCTTT	CASGQGAMGTEAFF
TRBV9	TRBJ2-3	TRBD2	-	TGTGCCAGCAGCATTAGCTGGGGGGGTCCCGGAGATACGCAGTATTTT	CASSISWGGPGDTQYF
TRBV5-1	TRBJ1-1	TRBD1	once	TGCGCCAGCAGTTACGACAGGGCCGAAACTTTCTTT	CASSYDRAETFF
TRBV21-1	TRBJ1-2	-	-	TGTGCCAGCACCTCTGGGAGGGAAGACCCCAACTATGGCTACACCTTC	CASTSGREDPNYGYTF
TRBV10-3	TRBJ2-3	TRBD1	-	TGTGCCATCAGTCGGACAGGGCGCACGGATACGCAGTATTTT	CAISRTGRTDTQYF
TRBV1	TRBJ1-5	-	-	TGCACCAGCAGCCAAGACCCGGCAGGGGATCGGAATCAGCCCCAGCATTTT	CTSSQDPAGDRNQPQHF
TRBV29-1	TRBJ1-5	-	-	TGCAGCGTTGAAACGGGCAATCAGCCCCAGCATTTT	CSVETGNQPQHF
TRBV18	TRBJ2-1	TRBD1	-	TGTGCCAGCTCCTCCCGCGGAAGATCCGGGACAGGGGCCTACAATGAGCAGTTCTTC	CASSSRGRSGTGAYNEQFF
TRBV25-1	TRBJ1-3	-	few	TGTGCCAGCAGTGAGCGGGGGCCAGGAAACACCATATATTTT	CASSERGPGNTIYF
TRBV7-9	TRBJ2-4	TRBD1	-	TGTGCCAGCAGCAGGGGACAGGTACTAGCCAAAAACATTCAGTACTTC	CASSRGQVLAKNIQYF
TRBV9	TRBJ2-7	-	-	TGTGCCAGCAGCGTAGCCAGAGACCACCAGGGGAGCCGGGACGAGCAGTACTTC	CASSVARDHQGSRDEQYF
TRBV28	TRBJ1-2	-	-	TGTGCCAGCAGTTTAGGAGTCAACTATGGCTACACCTTC	CASSLGVNYGYTF
TRBV7-3	TRBJ2-3	-	few	TGTGCCAGCAGCTTGGTCGGGAGTGGGGATACGCAGTATTTT	CASSLVGSGDTQYF
TRBV6-1	TRBJ2-7	-	-	TGTGCCAGCAGTCTTAGGACAGCCTATTCCTACGAGCAGTACTTC	CASSLRTAYSYEQYF